Below, 19 T cell receptor beta chains from the same sample are listed, as sequenced in a study of blood T cells in healthy people across ages. Next came a second PCR, run for about 7 to 12 cycles, which used a sample-barcoded 5' primer along with a J-beta primer mix. TCRdb re-called the 5' RACE reads through MiXCR, storing one row per CDR3 protein. The profile shows about 1.7 million distinct CDR3 sequences, roughly 27% of them singletons. Sequenced sample: blood. All receptors derive from a young woman in good health.

This clonotype was picked up a small number of times. The V gene is TRBV7-9, the J gene TRBJ2-5, with 14 positions matching TRBD2. After removal of 5 bases from V and 5 bases from J, the junction contained 7 bases not matched to a gene. Per germline, CDR1 SEHNR and CDR2 FQNEAQ (reference sequence). This CDR3 contains 16 residues. The CDR3 DNA reads as TGTGCCAGCAGCCCCGGGACTAGCGGGAGATACGAGACCCAGTACTTC. This gives the protein CASSPGTSGRYETQYF.

This chain connects TRBV5-1 to TRBJ1-1; 9 bases fit TRBD1. V gave up 4 bases and J gave up 5 bases; unmatched junction bases: 12. CDR1 SGHRS and CDR2 YFSETQ come from the germline V gene. The CDR3 length is 16 residues. CDR3 nucleotides: TGCGCCAGCAGCGGGGGGACAGGGCCTCCTGGGACTGAAGCTTTCTTT. Translation gives CASSGGTGPPGTEAFF.

This clonotype was seen just once. This may arise from a read error, as a much more abundant clone is one base away. The V and J genes are TRBV5-5 and TRBJ2-1; D is undetermined. V lost 3 bases and J 10 bases, leaving 17 bases between the germline ends. CDR3 size: 14 residues. Looked up from germline, CDR1 is SGHKS and CDR2 is YYEKEE (reference sequence). Here the CDR3 reads CASSCSAGFREQFF. The CDR3 DNA reads TGTGCCAGCAGCTGTTCGGCCGGATTTCGGGAGCAGTTCTTC.

This clonotype was counted a single time. The chain recombines TRBV11-2 with TRBJ2-5; a weak D match, TRBD1 (7 bases). V dropped 1 base and J dropped 11 bases, with 20 bases sitting between them. CDR3 length equals 15 residues. Per germline, CDR1 SGHAT and CDR2 FQNNGV. The CDR3, as DNA: TGTGCCAGCAGCTTAGGAGGGGGCGTCTCGGGGGAGCAGTACTTC. Translation: CASSLGGGVSGEQYF.

This clonotype was seen only a few times. V and J are TRBV2 and TRBJ2-1, with D perhaps TRBD2 (6 bases). V lost 1 base to trimming and J lost 4 bases, with 11 bases between them. CDR3 length: 15 amino acids. The germline gives CDR1 SNHLY, CDR2 FYNNEI. The CDR3 loop is CASSEGDSDYNEQFF. The CDR3 DNA sequence: TGTGCCAGCAGTGAAGGGGACTCAGATTACAATGAGCAGTTCTTC.

This clonotype showed up just a few times. The rearrangement uses TRBV5-1 and TRBJ2-6, with 7 positions matching TRBD1. Losses at the gene ends were 7 bases for V and 0 bases for J; bases not matched to a gene: 10. Per germline, CDR1 SGHRS and CDR2 YFSETQ. This CDR3 region has 17 residues. The CDR3 protein is CASRRGYERSGANVLTF. The CDR3 bases are TGCGCCAGCCGCAGGGGGTATGAACGCTCTGGGGCCAACGTCCTGACTTTC.

This clonotype was found a few times. As DNA, the CDR3 is TGCGCCAGCAGCCCCTCCAAGAACACTGAAGCTTTCTTT. Its protein product is CASSPSKNTEAFF. This chain links TRBV5-1 with TRBJ1-1, with D unclear. V was clipped by 4 bases and J by 1 base, with 8 bases between them. The CDR3 spans 13 residues. Germline V CDR1 and CDR2: SGHRS, YFSETQ.

This clonotype was counted only a few times. This may be a read error, as it is one base from a much larger clone. V gene TRBV6-5 combines with J gene TRBJ2-4; 10 nucleotides agree with TRBD2. The last part of the DNA fits TRBJ2-7 better; the J call may be wrong. Germline V gene data show CDR1 as MNHEY and CDR2 as SVGAGI. The CDR3 totals 14 residues. The CDR3 DNA is TGTGCCAGCGGCCAACTAGCGGGAAGTTACGAGCAGTACTTC. Translation gives CASGQLAGSYEQYF.

Remarks on this clonotype: A much more abundant neighbour one base away suggests this may be a read error. The rearrangement joins TRBV27 to TRBJ2-4; D not resolved. The DNA end lines up better with TRBJ2-7; the J call may be wrong. CDR3 length: 13 residues. CDR1 and CDR2 (germline): MNHEY, SMNVEV (reference sequence). CDR3 protein: CASSLSRVHEQYF. The CDR3 DNA follows: TGTGCCAGCAGTTTATCCCGTGTTCACGAGCAGTACTTC.

In this sample, this clonotype turned up many times. One junction end does not reproduce the germline sequence, and a read error may be involved. The chain combines TRBV5-1 with TRBJ2-5; maybe TRBD1 (7 bases). In germline, CDR1 is SGHRS, CDR2 YFSETQ. The CDR3 spans 13 residues. In nucleotides, the CDR3 is TGTGCCAGCAGTTTATCAGGGGGGGAGACCCAGTACTTC. As protein: CASSLSGGETQYF.

V and J are TRBV20-1 and TRBJ2-1; 10 bases fit TRBD1. V trimming: 5 bases; J trimming: 3 bases; junction bases outside the gene matches: 4. The CDR3 has 14 residues. Per the germline V gene, CDR1 is DFQATT and CDR2 is SNEGSKA (reference sequence). The CDR3, as DNA: TGCAGTGCTTCGGGACAGGGGTTCTACAATGAGCAGTTCTTC. Amino acid sequence: CSASGQGFYNEQFF.

This rearrangement joins TRBV11-2 to TRBJ2-4; D is uncertain. Germline CDR1 and CDR2: SGHAT and FQNNGV. The CDR3 extends over 14 amino acids. Trimming pared 5 bases from V and 13 bases from J, leaving 21 bases between. CDR3 nucleotide sequence: TGTGCCAGCAGCCTCACTGCGGTCCACAATGAGCAGTACTTC. Amino acid sequence: CASSLTAVHNEQYF. Variable domain in full (rest from reference TRBV11-2 and TRBJ2-4): EAGVAQSPRYKIIEKRQSVAFWCNPISGHATLYWYQQILGQGPKLLIQFQNNGVVDDSQLPKDRFSAERLKGVDSTLKIQPAKLEDSAVYLCASSLTAVHNEQYFGAGTRLSVL.

The rearrangement joins TRBV7-9 to TRBJ2-1, with 7 nucleotides matching TRBD1. Trimming cost V 5 bases and J 0 bases; bases outside gene matches: 4. This CDR3 region has 15 residues. CDR1 and CDR2 (germline): SEHNR, FQNEAQ (reference sequence). CDR3 bases: TGTGCCAGCAGCCGACAGGGTACCTCCTACAATGAGCAGTTCTTC. Protein: CASSRQGTSYNEQFF.

This clonotype was detected once. One junction end does not reproduce the germline sequence, and a read error may be involved. This chain connects TRBV12-3 or TRBV12-4 to TRBJ2-3; D might be TRBD2 (5 bases). CDR3 length: 12 residues. The CDR3 here is CASSPRADAQYF. CDR3 nucleotide sequence: TGTGCCAGCAGTCCGAGGGCAGATGCGCAGTATTTT.

A note on this clonotype: This may be a read error: a much more frequent sequence differs by one nucleotide. This chain links TRBV20-1 with TRBJ2-7, with D maybe TRBD2 (5 bases). Germline V lookup: CDR1 DFQATT, CDR2 SNEGSKA (reference sequence). The CDR3 is made up of 11 amino acids. The ends were cut back, 0 bases at V and 7 bases at J, with 7 bases in the middle. In nucleotides, the CDR3 is TGCAGTGCTAGAGATGGGAGTGAGCAGTACTTC. Residues: CSARDGSEQYF.

This sequence joins TRBV10-3 and TRBJ1-1; D is ambiguous. The CDR3 spans 11 residues. Trimming took off 10 bases at V and 10 bases at J, with 16 bases between the two ends. Germline CDR1 and CDR2: ENHRY and SYGVKD. This CDR3 is CATGPGLGAFF. CDR3 DNA sequence: TGTGCCACTGGTCCGGGTTTGGGAGCTTTCTTT.

The chain has TRBV29-1 and TRBJ1-2; D is unclear. V was shortened by 0 bases and J by 0 bases, with 11 bases between the two germline ends. The germline V gene has CDR1 SQVTM and CDR2 ANQGSEA. The CDR3 sequence is 15 residues long. Here the CDR3 reads CSVEERRATNYGYTF. The CDR3 nucleotides are TGCAGCGTTGAAGAAAGGCGGGCAACTAACTATGGCTACACCTTC.

This chain links TRBV19 with TRBJ2-7, with D tentatively TRBD1 or TRBD2 (5 bases each). The CDR3 covers 16 residues. CDR1 LNHDA and CDR2 SQIVND come from the germline V gene (reference sequence). Trimming stripped 1 base from V and 0 bases from J, with 13 bases between. CDR3 sequence: CASSIASLGASYEQYF. The DNA of the CDR3 is TGTGCCAGTAGTATAGCCTCACTAGGGGCCTCCTACGAGCAGTACTTC.

The sample holds a few counts of this clonotype. This chain uses TRBV3-1 with TRBJ2-1; D perhaps matches TRBD2 (5 bases). The length of the CDR3 is 14 residues. The V gene's germline CDR1 is LGHDT and CDR2 YNNKEL (reference sequence). V was shortened by 4 bases and J by 10 bases, with 17 bases between the two germline ends. In DNA, the CDR3 is TGTGCCAGCAGCCTCAGCGGACGGGAACGGGAGCAGTTCTTC. It translates to CASSLSGREREQFF.